This paragraph reports one T cell receptor (beta chain). This entry belongs to a study of shared clonotypes between healthy human individuals. Naive CD8 cells, CD45RO-negative and positively selected for CCR7, excluded terminally differentiated effector memory CD45RA+ cells. TCRdb keeps only in-frame clones here, not all; method: immunoSEQ multiplex PCR. The sample shows roughly 2,000,000 clones, around 95% of them seen only once. The CDR3 has 17 amino acids. Germline loops: CDR1 SGHVS, CDR2 FNYEAQ. After removal of 0 bases from V and 5 bases from J, the junction contained 6 bases not matched to a gene.

The chain has TRBV7-6 and TRBJ2-2; 10 bases line up with TRBD2. The TCR originated in a man aged 18 to 30 in good health. Some clones in this sample may be carry-over from other donors' samples. The sequencing sample was made of naive CD8+ T cells from PBMCs. CDR3 DNA sequence: TGTGCCAGCAGCTTAGCCTCTAGCGGGAGTTTTACCGGGGAGCTGTTTTTT. Translated, it gives CASSLASSGSFTGELFF. The full variable domain, with the rest looked up from reference TRBV7-6 and TRBJ2-2, is GAGVSQSPRYKVTKRGQDVALRCDPISGHVSLYWYRQALGQGPEFLTYFNYEAQQDKSGLPNDRFSAERPEGSISTLTIQRTEQRDSAMYRCASSLASSGSFTGELFFGEGSRLTVL.